Shown below are 23 T cell receptor beta chains from a single sample sequenced in a study of T cells in Graves' hyperthyroidism and ophthalmopathy. RNA transcripts were the template for amplifying TCR beta CDR3 regions. Using the HTBI primer set, a first-round RT-PCR was run on the TCR CDR3. TCRdb used MiXCR to reprocess the multiplex PCR reads, holding one entry per CDR3 protein. The table lists 500,000 to 600,000 distinct CDR3 sequences, 35% to 55% of them singletons. The sample consisted of peripheral blood or thyroid tissue (not recorded which). These TCRs come from a woman aged 18-30 years with Graves' hyperthyroidism.

This clonotype was detected ten times or more. This chain links TRBV7-2 with TRBJ2-5, with TRBD1 as a possible D gene (6 bases). CDR1 and CDR2 from the germline V gene are SGHTA and FQGNSA. This CDR3 has 16 amino acids. The V gene lost 7 bases and the J gene lost 4 bases, with 22 bases spanning the gap. CDR3 bases: TGTGCCAGCAACGGAGAGGTGGGGGCATCAGGAGAGACCCAGTACTTC. It yields the protein CASNGEVGASGETQYF.

At least ten counts were recorded for this clonotype. The V call is TRBV4-2, the J call TRBJ1-3, with D possibly matching TRBD1 (6 bases). The V end lost 4 bases, the J end lost 4 bases, and 11 bases lay between the germline ends. This CDR3 is 14 amino acids long. CDR1 and CDR2 from the germline V gene are LGHNA and YNFKEQ. The CDR3 protein is CASSPGDAGNTIYF. DNA of the CDR3: TGTGCCAGCAGCCCAGGGGACGCCGGAAACACCATATATTTT.

This clonotype has only a few counts. V usage is TRBV3-1 and J usage is TRBJ2-5; D ambiguous. This CDR3 has 15 residues. Trimming left V 0 bases short and J 0 bases short, with 8 bases between. In germline, CDR1 is LGHDT, CDR2 YNNKEL (reference sequence). CDR3 loop: CASSQDKFDQETQYF. The CDR3 region has the DNA TGTGCCAGCAGCCAAGATAAGTTTGACCAAGAGACCCAGTACTTC.

The genes are TRBV24-1 and TRBJ2-1, with D hard to call. Deletions cut 7 bases from V and 2 bases from J, with 11 bases between. This CDR3 is 14 amino acids long. Germline assignment: CDR1 KGHDR and CDR2 SFDVKD. The DNA of the CDR3 is TGTGCCACCAGCCCCGACGGTGCCTACAATGAGCAGTTCTTC. This encodes CATSPDGAYNEQFF.

This clonotype was counted at least ten times. The chain has TRBV7-9 and TRBJ2-7, with 8 bases lining up with TRBD1. The CDR3 length is 15 residues. V lost 3 bases and J lost 2; bases outside the gene matches: 6. CDR1 is SEHNR and CDR2 is FQNEAQ in the germline V gene (reference sequence). CDR3 coding DNA: TGTGCCAGCAGCTTCGGGACAGGAACCCCCTACGAGCAGTACTTC. Its protein is CASSFGTGTPYEQYF. Supplemented by reference TRBV7-9 and TRBJ2-7, the full variable domain reads DTGVSQNPRHKITKRGQNVTFRCDPISEHNRLYWYRQTLGQGPEFLTYFQNEAQLEKSRLLSDRFSAERPKGSFSTLEIQRTEQGDSAMYLCASSFGTGTPYEQYFGPGTRLTVT.

The gene calls are TRBV27 and TRBJ2-7, with 7 nucleotides matching TRBD1. This CDR3 is 16 amino acids long. V lost 0 bases and J lost 3; bases outside the gene matches: 8. Germline V gene lookup returns CDR1 MNHEY and CDR2 SMNVEV (reference sequence). The CDR3 DNA sequence: TGTGCCAGCAGTTTATCGTCCGAGACAGGGTACTACGAGCAGTACTTC. It specifies CASSLSSETGYYEQYF.

This clonotype has at least ten counts. The V and J genes are TRBV5-1 and TRBJ2-7; 11 nucleotides align to TRBD2. The CDR3 covers 16 residues. The trim removed 0 bases at V and 5 bases at J, leaving 7 bases unmatched. Germline loops: CDR1 SGHRS, CDR2 YFSETQ. The DNA for the CDR3 is TGCGCCAGCAGCTTGGGAACTAGCGGGAGAATCGACGAGCAGTACTTC. Amino acids: CASSLGTSGRIDEQYF.

This clonotype was found a few times. This rearrangement joins TRBV24-1 to TRBJ2-7; TRBD2 matches at 9 bases. The CDR3 totals 15 residues. V gave up 9 bases and J gave up 5 bases; unmatched junction bases: 13. Germline CDR1 is KGHDR and CDR2 is SFDVKD. CDR3 loop: CATGPTSGQDHEQYF. The DNA for the CDR3 is TGTGCCACCGGCCCGACTAGCGGACAGGACCACGAGCAGTACTTC.

This chain joins TRBV12-3 or TRBV12-4 and TRBJ2-7; 10 positions match TRBD2. Germline trimming cut 2 bases from V and 0 bases from J; bases unmatched to any gene: 4. The CDR3 loop spans 16 amino acids. The CDR3 is CASSLPSGRPSYEQYF. CDR3 nucleotide sequence: TGTGCCAGCAGTTTACCTAGCGGGAGACCCTCCTACGAGCAGTACTTC.

As to this clonotype: A much larger clone sits a single nucleotide away, making a read error possible. The V and J genes are TRBV6-5 and TRBJ2-2, with D perhaps matching TRBD1 (7 bases). The CDR3 is 15 amino acids. Germline CDR1 and CDR2: MNHEY and SVGAGI. The CDR3 sequence: CASSSLTGRVGGLFF. CDR3 nucleotides: TGTGCCAGCAGTTCGCTGACAGGGCGAGTCGGGGGGCTGTTTTTT.

This clonotype was seen ten or more times. The chain carries TRBV7-8 and TRBJ1-1; unclear D gene. This CDR3 has 14 residues. Germline assignment: CDR1 SGHVS and CDR2 FQNEAQ. Trimming took off 4 bases at V and 0 bases at J, with 9 bases between the two ends. The CDR3 DNA is TGTGCCAGCAGCTCCCTGGGCTTGAACACTGAAGCTTTCTTT. This encodes CASSSLGLNTEAFF.

The genes are TRBV6-1 and TRBJ1-1, with D possibly being TRBD1 (6 bases). V lost 4 bases and J lost 0, with 12 bases in between. Germline V lookup: CDR1 MNHNS, CDR2 SASEGT. The CDR3 extends over 15 amino acids. Written as DNA, the CDR3 is TGTGCCAGCAGTGGCCTACAGGGCTTGAACACTGAAGCTTTCTTT. Translating gives CASSGLQGLNTEAFF.

This clonotype was seen at least ten times. This sequence joins TRBV25-1 and TRBJ2-7; a possible D gene is TRBD1 (6 bases). Looked up from germline, CDR1 is MGHDK and CDR2 is SYGVNS. The CDR3 spans 14 residues. V lost 3 bases, J lost 2 bases, and 11 bases lay in between. DNA for the CDR3: TGTGCCAGCAGTGATTTGGACAGTCCCTACGAGCAGTACTTC. Amino acid sequence: CASSDLDSPYEQYF.

This clonotype was seen more than once but under ten times. The rearrangement links TRBV12-3 or TRBV12-4 to TRBJ2-2; 11 bases map to TRBD2. V was pared by 7 bases and J by 8 bases, with 9 bases of the junction left unmatched. The CDR3 spans 15 residues. This CDR3 is CASKGLAVVWGELFF. The CDR3 region has the DNA TGTGCCAGCAAGGGACTAGCGGTAGTGTGGGGGGAGCTGTTTTTT.

The chain recombines TRBV7-9 with TRBJ2-1; a possible D gene is TRBD1 (6 bases). CDR1 and CDR2 from the germline V gene are SEHNR and FQNEAQ (reference sequence). The CDR3 consists of 17 residues. Trimming took off 2 bases at V and 8 bases at J, with 22 bases between the two ends. CDR3 sequence: CASSLISRAGEDHEQFF. CDR3 DNA sequence: TGTGCCAGCAGCTTAATTAGTAGAGCAGGGGAAGATCATGAGCAGTTCTTC.

This clonotype was detected ten times or more. The J gene is TRBJ1-6, the V gene TRBV7-2; 9 bases are a match to TRBD1. Germline values: CDR1 SGHTA, CDR2 FQGNSA. V shed 4 bases, J shed 11 bases, and the junction held 9 bases outside the gene matches. The CDR3 is 15 amino acids. The CDR3 DNA sequence: TGTGCCAGCAGCTACGAGGGACAGGGAGTTACACCCCTCCACTTT. Amino acid sequence: CASSYEGQGVTPLHF.

The chain combines TRBV2 with TRBJ1-5, with D possibly TRBD1 on 6 matching bases. The germline CDR1 and CDR2 sequences are SNHLY and FYNNEI. V was pared by 8 bases and J by 5 bases, with 13 bases between. The CDR3 totals 13 residues. Here the CDR3 reads CASLQGRDQPQHF. The CDR3 region has the DNA TGTGCCAGCTTACAGGGTAGGGATCAGCCCCAGCATTTT. Complete variable domain (other parts from reference TRBV2 and TRBJ1-5): EPEVTQTPSHQVTQMGQEVILRCVPISNHLYFYWYRQILGQKVEFLVSFYNNEISEKSEIFDDQFSVERPDGSNFTLKIRSTKLEDSAMYFCASLQGRDQPQHFGDGTRLSIL.

Many counts were recorded for this clonotype. This rearrangement joins TRBV7-8 to TRBJ1-5; D not certain. This CDR3 contains 16 residues. Trimming removed 3 bases at V and 0 bases at J, with 12 bases between. Germline V gene data show CDR1 as SGHVS and CDR2 as FQNEAQ. The CDR3 DNA follows: TGTGCCAGCAGCTTCGCAAGCAGCCATAGCAATCAGCCCCAGCATTTT. Its protein product is CASSFASSHSNQPQHF. Combining the CDR3 with reference TRBV7-8 and TRBJ1-5 gives the whole variable domain GAGVSQSPRYKVAKRGQDVALRCDPISGHVSLFWYQQALGQGPEFLTYFQNEAQLDKSGLPSDRFFAERPEGSVSTLKIQRTQQEDSAVYLCASSFASSHSNQPQHFGDGTRLSIL.

J is TRBJ2-7 and V is TRBV20-1, with 16 bases matching TRBD2. Losses at the gene ends were 3 bases for V and 4 bases for J; bases not matched to a gene: 6. The CDR3 contains 16 residues. Germline CDR1 reads DFQATT; CDR2 reads SNEGSKA (reference sequence). The CDR3 DNA sequence: TGCAGTGCTAGGGGACTAGCGGGAGGGACTGGGTACGAGCAGTACTTC. Its protein is CSARGLAGGTGYEQYF.

The gene calls are TRBV15 and TRBJ2-7, with 8 nucleotides matching TRBD2. Germline trimming cut 9 bases from V and 5 bases from J; bases unmatched to any gene: 3. Germline loops: CDR1 LNHNV, CDR2 YYDKDF (reference sequence). This CDR3 region has 11 residues. The CDR3 reads CATSGIDEQYF. The DNA for the CDR3 is TGTGCCACTAGCGGGATCGACGAGCAGTACTTC. Together with reference TRBV15 and TRBJ2-7, the CDR3 gives the full variable domain: DAMVIQNPRYQVTQFGKPVTLSCSQTLNHNVMYWYQQKSSQAPKLLFHYYDKDFNNEADTPDNFQSRRPNTSFCFLDIRSPGLGDTAMYLCATSGIDEQYFGPGTRLTVT.

This sequence joins TRBV7-9 and TRBJ1-1; a weak D match, TRBD1 (5 bases). CDR3 size: 13 residues. Between the trimmed V and J ends, which lost 3 bases and 6 bases, there was a span of 11 bases. Germline V gene data show CDR1 as SEHNR and CDR2 as FQNEAQ (reference sequence). This CDR3 reads CASSLTVTSEAFF. The DNA for the CDR3 is TGTGCCAGCAGCTTGACAGTAACCTCTGAAGCTTTCTTT.

This clonotype was found once. The rearrangement uses TRBV24-1 and TRBJ1-2; D may be TRBD1 (6 bases). Germline CDR1 is KGHDR and CDR2 is SFDVKD. CDR3 length: 13 residues. CDR3 residues: CSTSTDRDYGYTF. CDR3 bases: TGTTCTACATCGACGGACAGAGACTATGGCTACACCTTC.

V gene TRBV6-1 combines with J gene TRBJ2-1; 7 bases match TRBD2. J was trimmed by 15 bases and V by 4 bases; bases with no gene match: 9. CDR3 size: 12 residues. Per germline, CDR1 MNHNS and CDR2 SASEGT. The CDR3 coding sequence is TGTGCCAGCAGTGGGGAGGGTCCACTGGGGTTCTTC. This encodes CASSGEGPLGFF.